This TCR beta chain was retrieved from a study of T cells in Graves' hyperthyroidism and ophthalmopathy. Researchers barred patients who had uncontrolled infection, other autoimmune disease, pregnancy or lactation. Broader study findings: A median about 7 months before onset, the model predicted ophthalmopathy.

The CDR3 consists of 13 residues. V was cut by 1 base and J by 7 bases, with 8 bases left in between. Germline CDR1 and CDR2: LGHDT and YNNKEL (reference sequence). Amplification of TCR beta CDR3 regions used RNA as the template. Researchers ran a first-round RT-PCR on the TCR CDR3 using the HTBI primer set. TCRdb re-called the multiplex PCR reads through MiXCR, storing one row per CDR3 protein. The repertoire holds 500,000 to 650,000 distinct CDR3 sequences, with approximately 15% as singletons. In its sample, this clonotype was seen many times. What it recognizes is unknown. The sample was blood. The sequence derives from a woman aged 40 to 49 with Graves' hyperthyroidism. The chain joins TRBV3-1 to TRBJ2-1; D may be TRBD2 (6 bases). The CDR3, as DNA: TGTGCCAGCAGCCAAGGGAGGGTTAATGAGCAGTTCTTC. Encoded protein: CASSQGRVNEQFF.